One and the same sample provided the 17 T cell receptor beta chains below, sequenced in a study of human T cells and chemical hapten exposure. The time point was: healthy volunteer bleed at 6 weeks. Total RNA was isolated from unfractionated whole blood. TCRdb passed the RACE reads through MiXCR, listing each CDR3 protein once. This table has 70,000 to 85,000 distinct CDR3 sequences, 8.6% appearing once. Sequenced: whole blood. These TCRs come from a male donor in good health. Some clones in this sample may be carry-over from other donors' samples.

The V gene is TRBV18, the J gene TRBJ2-1, with 10 bases fitting TRBD1. The CDR3 spans 15 residues. CDR1 and CDR2 (germline): KGHSH, LQKENI. V shed 3 bases, J shed 8 bases, and the junction held 7 bases outside the gene matches. The CDR3 nucleotides are TGTGCCAGCTCACCTTGGGACAGGGGCGGGGATGAGCAGTTCTTC. Its protein is CASSPWDRGGDEQFF. Full variable domain (missing parts from reference TRBV18 and TRBJ2-1): NAGVMQNPRHLVRRRGQEARLRCSPMKGHSHVYWYRQLPEEGLKFMVYLQKENIIDESGMPKERFSAEFPKEGPSILRIQQVVRGDSAAYFCASSPWDRGGDEQFFGPGTRLTVL.

This clonotype has at least ten counts. The chain carries TRBV4-2 and TRBJ2-2, with TRBD1 matching 10 bases. The CDR3 is 14 residues long. V lost 4 bases to trimming and J lost 6 bases; unmatched junction nucleotides: 2. Germline CDR1 and CDR2: LGHNA and YNFKEQ. The CDR3 region is CASSLGQGAGELFF. DNA for the CDR3: TGTGCCAGCAGCCTTGGACAGGGGGCCGGGGAGCTGTTTTTT.

In this sample, this clonotype turned up a few times. The chain is built from TRBV9 and TRBJ1-1; no firm D call. The CDR3 consists of 12 residues. Germline V CDR1 and CDR2: SGDLS, YYNGEE. The V end lost 4 bases, the J end lost 4 bases, and 8 bases lay between the germline ends. The CDR3 sequence is CASSPRPTEAFF. CDR3 nucleotides: TGTGCCAGCAGCCCCCGACCCACTGAAGCTTTCTTT.

This clonotype showed up many times. This chain connects TRBV7-9 to TRBJ1-1; tentative D call: TRBD1 (5 bases). Trimming pared 2 bases from V and 1 base from J, leaving 8 bases between. Germline-derived CDR1 and CDR2 are SEHNR and FQNEAQ (reference sequence). The CDR3 is 14 amino acids. Here the CDR3 DNA reads TGTGCCAGCAGCTTATACGGACAGAACACTGAAGCTTTCTTT. This gives the protein CASSLYGQNTEAFF.

There are a few counts of this clonotype. CDR3 loop: CSVPGQYSYEQYF. In DNA, the CDR3 is TGCAGCGTTCCGGGACAGTACTCCTACGAGCAGTACTTC. The chain has TRBV29-1 and TRBJ2-7, with TRBD1 identical over 7 bases. Germline V gene sequence: CDR1 SQVTM, CDR2 ANQGSEA. Trimming cost V 5 bases and J 0 bases; bases outside gene matches: 4. CDR3 length equals 13 residues.

On this clonotype: This may be a read error, as it is one base from a much larger clone. V is TRBV28 and J is TRBJ1-1, with unresolved D. Germline-derived CDR1 and CDR2 are MDHEN and SYDVKM. The CDR3 consists of 16 residues. V lost 6 bases and J 0 bases, leaving 17 bases between the germline ends. The CDR3 DNA is TGTGCCAGCAGAATCTCGGAGTTCTCCATGAACACTGAAGCTTTCTTT. Protein: CASRISEFSMNTEAFF.

This clonotype was picked up one time. V usage is TRBV12-3 or TRBV12-4 and J usage is TRBJ2-7; D might be TRBD1 or TRBD2, each matching 5 bases. Trimming took off 3 bases at V and 6 bases at J, with 9 bases between the two ends. The CDR3 sequence is 12 residues long. The CDR3 protein is CASSLYGTEQYF. DNA of the CDR3: TGTGCCAGCAGTTTGTATGGGACCGAGCAGTACTTC.

There are a few counts of this clonotype. This sequence joins TRBV5-5 and TRBJ2-5, with D possibly being TRBD1 or TRBD2 (6 bases each). V was cut by 4 bases and J by 3 bases, with 16 bases left in between. Germline V gene lookup returns CDR1 SGHKS and CDR2 YYEKEE (reference sequence). This CDR3 contains 15 residues. CDR3 amino acids: CASSPVSGGEETQYF. The CDR3 nucleotides are TGTGCCAGCAGCCCGGTGTCCGGGGGCGAAGAGACCCAGTACTTC.

This clonotype occurred many times. The chain couples TRBV21-1 to TRBJ2-7; the table's D call of TRBD2 was not tested on the DNA. TRBV21-1 is recorded as a pseudogene. The CDR3 has 12 residues. The CDR3 DNA follows: TGTGCCAGCAGCAAAGTAGTCGGCGAGCAGTACTTC. This codes for CASSKVVGEQYF.

This chain joins TRBV3-1 and TRBJ1-5; 8 bases line up with TRBD1. Losses at the gene ends were 0 bases for V and 4 bases for J; bases not matched to a gene: 5. The germline CDR1 and CDR2 sequences are LGHDT and YNNKEL (reference sequence). The CDR3 length is 16 residues. CDR3 in amino acids: CASSQEHRGGNQPQHF. Here the CDR3 DNA reads TGTGCCAGCAGCCAAGAACACAGGGGGGGGAATCAGCCCCAGCATTTT.

The table lists this clonotype with a few counts. The chain joins TRBV4-1 to TRBJ2-1, with D maybe TRBD2 (7 bases). Germline CDR1 and CDR2: MGHRA and YSYEKL. The V and J ends lost 4 bases and 8 bases respectively, with 15 bases between them. The CDR3 length is 14 residues. The chain's CDR3 is CASSRDGGLDEQFF. CDR3 nucleotides: TGCGCCAGCAGCCGGGACGGGGGGCTGGATGAGCAGTTCTTC.

This clonotype was seen many times. CDR3 sequence reads: CASRSGGGTNTEAFF. CDR3 bases: TGCGCCAGCAGGTCCGGAGGAGGGACGAACACTGAAGCTTTCTTT. This chain connects TRBV5-1 to TRBJ1-1, with D maybe TRBD1 (5 bases). V was trimmed by 5 bases and J by 1 base, leaving 15 bases between them. CDR1 and CDR2 (germline): SGHRS, YFSETQ. The CDR3 extends over 15 amino acids.

This clonotype was detected ten times or more. The rearrangement links TRBV20-1 to TRBJ2-1; D may be TRBD2 (6 bases). V dropped 3 bases and J dropped 6 bases, with 15 bases sitting between them. The germline V gene has CDR1 DFQATT and CDR2 SNEGSKA (reference sequence). This CDR3 is built from 14 residues. This CDR3 is CSASKGRNSNEQFF. In DNA form, the CDR3 reads TGCAGTGCTAGTAAGGGGAGGAACTCCAATGAGCAGTTCTTC.

This clonotype was seen only a few times. The DNA for the CDR3 is TGTGCCAGCAGTTTAAGGACACCTAATCAGCCCCAGCATTTT. This codes for CASSLRTPNQPQHF. V and J are TRBV27 and TRBJ1-5; TRBD1 might be the D (5 bases). This CDR3 is built from 14 residues. V was clipped by 2 bases and J by 4 bases, with 9 bases between them. Germline V gene sequence: CDR1 MNHEY, CDR2 SMNVEV (reference sequence).

The J gene is TRBJ1-5, the V gene TRBV3-1; D gene unclear. The CDR3 sequence is 16 residues long. Germline V gene data show CDR1 as LGHDT and CDR2 as YNNKEL (reference sequence). Deletions cut 1 base from V and 1 base from J, with 11 bases between. The DNA for the CDR3 is TGTGCCAGCAGCCAAGTGGCAGGAACAAGCAATCAGCCCCAGCATTTT. Encoded protein: CASSQVAGTSNQPQHF.

The chain combines TRBV2 with TRBJ1-1; the D gene is possibly TRBD1 (5 bases). The CDR3 sequence is 13 residues long. V was clipped by 7 bases and J by 4 bases, with 13 bases between them. CDR1 is SNHLY, CDR2 FYNNEI, per germline. As DNA, the CDR3 is TGTGCCAGCATAACAGGTTCGGGCACTGAAGCTTTCTTT. Translating it yields CASITGSGTEAFF.

The chain carries TRBV7-9 and TRBJ1-1; no firm D call. V was cut by 8 bases and J by 5 bases, with 12 bases left in between. Germline V CDR1 and CDR2: SEHNR, FQNEAQ (reference sequence). This CDR3 is built from 12 residues. This chain's CDR3 is CASRVGRTEAFF. CDR3 DNA sequence: TGTGCCAGCCGGGTGGGGAGGACTGAAGCTTTCTTT.